This paragraph covers one TCR beta chain sequence. The CDR3 spans 14 residues. Trimming removed 7 bases from V and 2 bases from J, with 12 bases in between. Germline CDR1 SNHLY, CDR2 FYNNEI. The data stem from a study of T-cell memory formation after mild COVID-19. The overall study: There were largely donor-specific TCR clusters.

Each CDR3 protein is one row after TCRdb ran MiXCR on the 5' RACE reads. The sample lists fewer than 350,000 distinct CDR3 sequences, roughly an eighth occurring once. The specimen was PBMCs or a T cell subset sorted from them (not recorded which). This sequence originates from a man aged 18 to 29 who had mild COVID-19 (a few samples of this study predate the infection). Cell type and time point are not known. J is TRBJ2-1 and V is TRBV2, with D unresolved. The CDR3 here is CASKGIIPYNEQFF. CDR3 coding DNA: TGTGCCAGCAAAGGGATTATCCCCTACAATGAGCAGTTCTTC.